This T cell receptor beta chain derives from a study of blood T cell repertoires in COVID-19 (dated by TCRdb to 2020 to 2022). Regarding the research as a whole: The collaborator samples originated in the United States, Italy and Spain and spanned the acute and convalescent phases of COVID-19. The material from the prospective study consisted of cDNA or gDNA derived from T cells, B-cell-depleted T cells, or PBMCs. Subjects who had been exposed to COVID-19, were actively infected with it, or had recovered from it provided the deeply sampled blood TCRbeta repertoires that made up the dataset. The repertoires were released in a freely available public database meant as a resource for research on the immune response to SARS-CoV-2. The samples were drawn from the first 160 participants of the ongoing ImmuneRACE study and from 1,254 subjects provided by 6 global collaborators. Nearly every sample came with metadata listing a de-identified subject ID, COVID-19 status, age in years and sex. Where available, HLA class I and class II types were taken from metadata supplied by the sample provider and were not determined by assay-based typing. The paper as a whole reports these results and caveats: The amount of clinical and demographic metadata varied by source and participant and was provided uncurated.

CDR1 is given as MGHDK and CDR2 as SYGVNS, both from the germline V gene. From cysteine to phenylalanine, the CDR3 is 15 amino acids long. Of all the DNA, just the CDR3 is kept, 45 bases in frame from base 1. V loses 2 bases of germline sequence and J loses 2 bases, and the interval between the two ends is 10 bases. Collaborating institutions collected whole blood in K2EDTA tubes following their own protocols. For TCRbeta analysis, collaborators shipped samples as frozen whole blood, isolated PBMCs, or DNA extracted from either of those sample types. The immunoSEQ Assay, a bias-controlled multiplex PCR, was used to amplify TCRbeta CDR3 regions from genomic DNA. Turning to the authors' computational methods: Within the assay, amplification of reference gene primers was used to estimate how many nucleated cells each sample contained. Sequence reads were collapsed and filtered to measure the absolute abundance of every unique TCRbeta CDR3 rearrangement. For each sample, productive Simpson clonality was calculated as the square root of Simpson's diversity index across productive rearrangements. TCRdb holds this immuneACCESS table with in-frame rearrangements only. Some clones are missing; in checked studies, unresolved V genes explain under half, and the rest has no known cause. V, J and clone size reflect that table, while D and trimming were determined from the DNA. The sample table lists tens of thousands of clones, 86% of them with a count of one. The top ten hold over 4% of the sample.

Note on this clone: This clone's antigen is unknown. No quality values exist for individual bases; no much larger clone is one base distant.

Sequencing was done on a sample of peripheral blood. The sequence derives from a man aged 50 to 60 with acute or convalescent COVID-19. The chain employs TRBV25-1 and TRBJ2-1, with a weak D call of TRBD2 (6 bases match). The CDR3 region: CASSEPEGPYNEQFF. Here is the DNA: TGTGCCAGCAGTGAACCGGAGGGCCCCTACAATGAGCAGTTCTTC.